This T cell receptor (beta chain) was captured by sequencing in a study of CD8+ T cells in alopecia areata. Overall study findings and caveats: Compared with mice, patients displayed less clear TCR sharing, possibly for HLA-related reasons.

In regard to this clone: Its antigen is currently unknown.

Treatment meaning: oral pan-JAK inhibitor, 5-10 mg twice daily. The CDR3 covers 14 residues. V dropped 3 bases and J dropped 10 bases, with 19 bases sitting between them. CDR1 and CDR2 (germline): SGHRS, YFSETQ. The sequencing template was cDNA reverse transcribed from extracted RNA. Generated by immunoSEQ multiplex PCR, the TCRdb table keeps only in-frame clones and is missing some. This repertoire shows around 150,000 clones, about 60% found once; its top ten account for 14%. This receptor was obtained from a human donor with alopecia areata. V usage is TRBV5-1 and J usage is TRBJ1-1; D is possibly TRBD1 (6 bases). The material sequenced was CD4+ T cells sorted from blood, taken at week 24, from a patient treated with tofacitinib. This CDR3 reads CASSSHRDLYRAFF. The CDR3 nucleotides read TGCGCCAGCAGCTCTCACAGGGACCTTTACAGAGCTTTCTTT. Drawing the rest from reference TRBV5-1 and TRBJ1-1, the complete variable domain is KAGVTQTPRYLIKTRGQQVTLSCSPISGHRSVSWYQQTPGQGLQFLFEYFSETQRNKGNFPGRFSGRQFSNSRSEMNVSTLELGDSALYLCASSSHRDLYRAFFGQGTRLTVV.